These 4 T cell receptor beta chains came from one sample sequenced in a study of Tregs in tolerant kidney transplant recipients (dated by TCRdb to about 2019). Preparation of the library involved the immunoSEQ multiplex PCR assay. The source is immuneACCESS, and TCRdb retained only in-frame sequences with V and J called. Part of the clones is not carried over; for the studies checked, unresolved V genes explain less than half of this, and the remainder is unexplained. This sample holds around 70,000 clones; around 90% were observed only once. Together, the top ten hold about a tenth of the sample. What this sample's time point label stands for: blood sample drawn before combined kidney and bone marrow transplant. The input for sequencing was CD8+ T cells from blood, taken before the transplant. The receptors stem from a human donor who received a combined kidney and bone marrow transplant.

In nucleotides, the CDR3 is TGTGCCAGCAGCCCCCTCGGGACAGGGAACACCGGGGAGCTGTTTTTT. It encodes CASSPLGTGNTGELFF. This sequence joins TRBV7-9 and TRBJ2-2; 8 bases map to TRBD1. CDR1 and CDR2 (germline): SEHNR, FQNEAQ (reference sequence). The V segment lost 5 bases and the J segment 1 base; nucleotides outside the gene matches: 6. This CDR3 has 16 residues.

The rearrangement joins TRBV5-6 to TRBJ2-5, with a tentative D call TRBD2 (6 bases). Germline lookup yields CDR1 SGHDT and CDR2 YYEEEE. Trimming took off 6 bases at V and 7 bases at J, with 19 bases between the two ends. This CDR3 contains 14 residues. CDR3 region: CASTTGGDGRTQYF. In DNA form, the CDR3 reads TGTGCCAGCACCACGGGCGGGGACGGGAGGACCCAGTACTTC. The full variable domain, rest sourced from reference TRBV5-6 and TRBJ2-5, is DAGVTQSPTHLIKTRGQQVTLRCSPKSGHDTVSWYQQALGQGPQFIFQYYEEEERQRGNFPDRFSGHQFPNYSSELNVNALLLGDSALYLCASTTGGDGRTQYFGPGTRLLVL.

The chain has TRBV28 and TRBJ2-7; D gene unclear. CDR1 is MDHEN, CDR2 SYDVKM, per germline. This CDR3 is 12 amino acids long. V was shortened by 7 bases and J by 2 bases, with 9 bases between the two germline ends. In DNA, the CDR3 is TGTGCCAGCACCTCAAACACCTACGAGCAGTACTTC. Its translation: CASTSNTYEQYF.

The chain has TRBV4-3 and TRBJ2-7; TRBD2 agrees at 8 bases. Germline CDR1 LGHNA, CDR2 YSLEER. After removal of 0 bases from V and 4 bases from J, the junction contained 11 bases not matched to a gene. The CDR3 is 17 residues long. The CDR3 loop is CASSQEVTGGGSYEQYF. For the CDR3, the DNA is TGCGCCAGCAGCCAAGAAGTGACGGGGGGGGGTTCTTACGAGCAGTACTTC.